One and the same sample provided the 18 T cell receptor beta chains below, sequenced in a study of blood T cell repertoires in COVID-19. TCRdb keeps only in-frame clones here, not all; method: immunoSEQ multiplex PCR. The sample comprises about 370,000 clones, roughly 90% of which are singletons, and less than 2% rests with the top ten. Sequenced sample: PBMCs or T cells enriched from blood (not recorded which). The receptors here all came from a woman aged 25 to 39 who had recovered from COVID-19.

This chain connects TRBV7-3 to TRBJ2-2; D gene uncertain. The CDR3 length is 16 residues. The germline V and J ends were trimmed by 1 base and 5 bases, with 14 bases remaining between them. Looked up from germline, CDR1 is SGHTA and CDR2 is FQGTGA. This CDR3 is CASSLMLPGRTGELFF. CDR3 in DNA: TGTGCCAGCAGCTTAATGCTCCCGGGTCGGACCGGGGAGCTGTTTTTT.

This clone was picked up one time. The rearrangement links TRBV7-3 to TRBJ1-1; tentative D call: TRBD1 (5 bases). This CDR3 has 13 amino acids. Trimming cost V 6 bases and J 1 base, with 9 bases left between them. Germline CDR1 reads SGHTA; CDR2 reads FQGTGA. CDR3 sequence: CASSRGQNTEAFF. The CDR3 DNA reads TGTGCCAGCAGTCGCGGACAGAACACTGAAGCTTTCTTT. Full variable domain (remainder filled in from reference TRBV7-3 and TRBJ1-1): GAGVSQTPSNKVTEKGKYVELRCDPISGHTALYWYRQSLGQGPEFLIYFQGTGAADDSGLPNDRFFAVRPEGSVSTLKIQRTERGDSAVYLCASSRGQNTEAFFGQGTRLTVV.

The chain joins TRBV19 to TRBJ1-1; TRBD1 agrees at 7 bases. This CDR3 region has 14 residues. Germline-derived CDR1 and CDR2 are LNHDA and SQIVND (reference sequence). J gave up 5 bases and V 1 base, and 4 bases lay outside the gene matches. The DNA for the CDR3 is TGTGCCAGTAGTATAGGAGGGGGCAAAACTGAAGCTTTCTTT. Amino acid sequence: CASSIGGGKTEAFF.

This chain uses TRBV7-8 with TRBJ1-6; D remains ambiguous. This CDR3 has 15 residues. V lost 5 bases and J 9 bases, leaving 17 bases between the germline ends. The V gene's germline CDR1 is SGHVS and CDR2 FQNEAQ. In nucleotides, the CDR3 is TGTGCCAGCAGCCCCTTCCCTCGCCGAGCTTCACCCCTCCACTTT. It specifies CASSPFPRRASPLHF.

In regard to this clone: The junction and the germline gene differ at one end; a read error may be behind it. The rearrangement links TRBV3-1 (or the pseudogene TRBV3-2) to TRBJ1-2; D unclear. The CDR3 loop spans 15 amino acids. The germline gives CDR1 LGHDT, CDR2 YNNKEL (reference sequence). In DNA form, the CDR3 reads TGTGCCAGCAGCCAAGATAGGGCAGGAGGTAATGGCCACACCTTC. The encoded protein is CASSQDRAGGNGHTF.

This chain joins TRBV15 and TRBJ2-2; D unresolved. The V gene lost 1 base and the J gene lost 1 base, with 7 bases spanning the gap. Germline CDR1 reads LNHNV; CDR2 reads YYDKDF (reference sequence). The CDR3 is 15 residues long. The CDR3 here is CATSRGNKNTGELFF. The CDR3 DNA follows: TGTGCCACCAGCAGAGGTAACAAGAACACCGGGGAGCTGTTTTTT.

The chain couples TRBV30 to TRBJ1-4, with 9 bases identical to TRBD1. J lost 8 bases, V lost 2 bases, and 3 bases had no gene match. Germline values: CDR1 GTSNPN, CDR2 SVGIG (reference sequence). This CDR3 region has 13 residues. This CDR3 reads CAWSRQGDEKLFF. CDR3 sequence (DNA): TGTGCCTGGAGTAGACAGGGGGACGAAAAACTGTTTTTT.

The V and J genes are TRBV19 and TRBJ2-3, with D perhaps TRBD1 (5 bases). Germline CDR1 reads LNHDA; CDR2 reads SQIVND (reference sequence). The CDR3 covers 16 residues. Trimming removed 1 base at V and 0 bases at J, with 11 bases between. The CDR3, as DNA: TGTGCCAGTAGTATAGTTCGACAGACTAGCACAGATACGCAGTATTTT. Amino acids: CASSIVRQTSTDTQYF.

This chain links TRBV7-2 with TRBJ2-7; D is unresolved. V was shortened by 3 bases and J by 6 bases, with 15 bases between the two germline ends. The CDR3 has 14 residues. Germline CDR1 reads SGHTA; CDR2 reads FQGNSA. Here the CDR3 reads CASSFFAPHGEQYF. The CDR3 DNA follows: TGTGCCAGCAGCTTTTTTGCCCCCCACGGCGAGCAGTACTTC.

The rearrangement uses TRBV4-2 and TRBJ1-4; 10 bases fit TRBD1. The CDR3 totals 17 residues. Germline-derived CDR1 and CDR2 are LGHNA and YNFKEQ. The trim removed 6 bases at V and 6 bases at J, leaving 13 bases unmatched. CDR3 in amino acids: CASRGGNGQGDYEKLFF. In DNA, the CDR3 is TGTGCCAGCAGAGGTGGGAATGGACAGGGGGATTATGAAAAACTGTTTTTT.

This sequence joins TRBV4-1 and TRBJ2-7; no clear D. CDR3 length: 14 residues. Trimming removed 1 base at V and 2 bases at J, with 9 bases between. CDR1 is MGHRA, CDR2 YSYEKL, per germline. CDR3 in DNA: TGCGCCAGCAGCCAAGTTATAACAGCCTACGAGCAGTACTTC. This translates into CASSQVITAYEQYF.

This clone showed up just once. V usage is TRBV21-1 and J usage is TRBJ1-1. TRBV21-1 is recorded as a pseudogene. This CDR3 has 15 amino acids. This chain's CDR3 is CASSKERSMNTEAFF. CDR3 DNA: TGTGCCAGCAGCAAAGAGAGAAGTATGAACACTGAAGCTTTCTTT.

As regards this clone: At the DNA level, this CDR3 is encoded by other sequences in the same sample as well. This chain uses TRBV30 with TRBJ1-1, with no clear D. Germline values: CDR1 GTSNPN, CDR2 SVGIG (reference sequence). The CDR3 consists of 12 residues. With 2 bases removed from V and 0 bases from J, the gap between germline ends came to 4 bases. This CDR3 reads CAWSPMNTEAFF. The CDR3 nucleotides are TGTGCCTGGAGTCCCATGAACACTGAAGCTTTCTTT.

This chain connects TRBV27 to TRBJ2-1; 7 bases line up with TRBD1. Germline V gene data show CDR1 as MNHEY and CDR2 as SMNVEV (reference sequence). The CDR3 length is 16 residues. The V and J ends lost 6 bases and 0 bases, in that order; junction bases with no gene match: 8. DNA of the CDR3: TGTGCCAGCAGACGACAGGGACGTGGCTCCTACAATGAGCAGTTCTTC. This gives the protein CASRRQGRGSYNEQFF.

The genes are TRBV30 and TRBJ1-2, with a weak D call TRBD1 (5 bases). The V gene lost 8 bases and the J gene lost 5 bases, with 12 bases spanning the gap. Germline V CDR1 and CDR2: GTSNPN, SVGIG (reference sequence). The CDR3 has 11 amino acids. CDR3 amino acids: CAGDRGYGYTF. In DNA form, the CDR3 reads TGTGCCGGCGACCGGGGGTATGGCTACACCTTC.

This clone was seen only once. The chain uses TRBV9 and TRBJ1-1; 7 bases match TRBD1. The J segment lost 5 bases and the V segment lost 1 base, leaving 5 bases of the junction unmatched. The CDR3 has 14 amino acids. The germline gives CDR1 SGDLS, CDR2 YYNGEE. CDR3 residues: CASSVQDRVTEAFF. CDR3 coding DNA: TGTGCCAGCAGCGTACAAGACAGGGTAACTGAAGCTTTCTTT.

This sequence joins TRBV30 and TRBJ1-3; unclear D gene. The CDR3 spans 14 residues. Trimming took 1 base from V and 0 from J, leaving 7 bases between them. CDR1 is GTSNPN, CDR2 SVGIG, per germline (reference sequence). The DNA for the CDR3 is TGTGCCTGGAGTGGGGCCTACTCTGGAAACACCATATATTTT. Protein product: CAWSGAYSGNTIYF.

This clone showed up just once. V usage is TRBV5-6 and J usage is TRBJ2-3, with 8 bases identical to TRBD1. The V gene end was trimmed by 4 bases and the J gene end by 1 base; junction bases not matched to a gene: 5. CDR1 is SGHDT, CDR2 YYEEEE, per germline. The CDR3 contains 15 residues. The CDR3 here is CASSRPGQGTDTQYF. The CDR3 DNA reads as TGTGCCAGCAGCCGCCCGGGACAGGGCACAGATACGCAGTATTTT.